This T cell receptor beta chain was retrieved from a study of blood T cell repertoires in COVID-19. Profiling relied on immunoSEQ multiplex PCR, and the TCRdb table lists in-frame clones only, not all of them. This table holds 150,000 to 200,000 clones, 70% to 90% found once. The CDR3 extends over 16 amino acids. Trimming cost V 9 bases and J 1 base; bases outside gene matches: 7. The germline gives CDR1 SNHLY, CDR2 FYNNEI. The receptor was isolated from a woman aged 50 to 60 who had recovered from COVID-19. The chain recombines TRBV2 with TRBJ2-6, with TRBD1 identical over 9 bases. Sequenced input: PBMCs or T cells enriched from blood (not recorded which). CDR3 DNA: TGTGCCAGATCACCGGGACAGGGTTCTGGGGCCAACGTCCTGACTTTC. It codes for CARSPGQGSGANVLTF. The full variable domain, in which reference TRBV2 and TRBJ2-6 provide the parts outside the CDR3, is EPEVTQTPSHQVTQMGQEVILRCVPISNHLYFYWYRQILGQKVEFLVSFYNNEISEKSEIFDDQFSVERPDGSNFTLKIRSTKLEDSAMYFCARSPGQGSGANVLTFGAGSRLTVL.